The next 23 T cell receptor beta chains were all read from a single sample in a study of blood T cell repertoires in COVID-19. Sequencing used immunoSEQ multiplex PCR; TCRdb keeps in-frame clones, though not all of them. The table records hundreds of thousands of clones, 70% to 90% of them present only once. The sequencing sample was made of peripheral blood. Every receptor here comes from a woman in her 30s with COVID-19, enrolled during active disease.

This chain joins TRBV3-1 (or the pseudogene TRBV3-2) and TRBJ2-7; a weak D match, TRBD1 (5 bases). The germline V gene encodes CDR1 LGHDT and CDR2 YNNKEL (reference sequence). V lost 1 base to trimming and J lost 3 bases, with 10 bases between them. The CDR3 is 14 residues long. CDR3 sequence: CASSQGGRDYEQYF. The CDR3 DNA follows: TGTGCCAGCAGCCAAGGGGGCAGGGACTACGAGCAGTACTTC.

This clone was recorded only once. This CDR3 reads CASSPSPTSTDTQYF. CDR3 coding DNA: TGTGCCAGCTCACCTTCCCCGACTAGCACAGATACGCAGTATTTT. The chain is built from TRBV18 and TRBJ2-3; D remains unclear. The germline CDR1 and CDR2 sequences are KGHSH and LQKENI. This CDR3 region has 15 residues. Trimming cost V 3 bases and J 0 bases, with 10 bases left between them.

The chain couples TRBV5-1 to TRBJ1-2; maybe TRBD1 (5 bases). CDR3 length: 15 amino acids. The V end lost 6 bases, the J end lost 5 bases, and 20 bases lay between the germline ends. Germline values: CDR1 SGHRS, CDR2 YFSETQ. The CDR3 reads CASTRGRGGEYGYTF. In DNA form, the CDR3 reads TGCGCCAGCACCCGAGGAAGGGGAGGGGAGTATGGCTACACCTTC.

The rearrangement uses TRBV27 and TRBJ2-1, with D possibly matching TRBD2 (6 bases). The CDR3 runs 13 residues. Germline lookup yields CDR1 MNHEY and CDR2 SMNVEV (reference sequence). Trimming cost V 2 bases and J 5 bases, with 7 bases left between them. DNA of the CDR3: TGTGCCAGCAGTTTAGGAGGGCACAATGAGCAGTTCTTC. Translating it yields CASSLGGHNEQFF.

The chain uses TRBV27 and TRBJ1-6; 8 bases fit TRBD1. CDR1 MNHEY and CDR2 SMNVEV come from the germline V gene (reference sequence). V lost 0 bases, J lost 0 bases, and 7 bases stayed unmatched. The CDR3 runs to 19 residues. DNA for the CDR3: TGTGCCAGCAGTTTATCGTTCAGGACAGGGAGCTCCTATAATTCACCCCTCCACTTT. Its translation: CASSLSFRTGSSYNSPLHF.

A word on this clone: The sample holds other DNA sequences that translate to the same CDR3. The genes are TRBV5-1 and TRBJ2-5; D gene uncertain. Trimming left V 0 bases short and J 5 bases short, with 11 bases between. Germline CDR1 reads SGHRS; CDR2 reads YFSETQ. The CDR3 consists of 14 residues. The DNA for the CDR3 is TGCGCCAGCAGCTTGGAGGTAGCACGCGAGACCCAGTACTTC. It is translated as CASSLEVARETQYF.

The V and J genes are TRBV3-1 (or the pseudogene TRBV3-2) and TRBJ2-7; the match to TRBD1 covers 8 bases. This CDR3 is built from 15 residues. J gave up 1 base and V 0 bases, and 2 bases lay outside the gene matches. In germline, CDR1 is LGHDT, CDR2 YNNKEL (reference sequence). The DNA of the CDR3 is TGTGCCAGCAGCCAAGATTGGGACAGGTCCTACGAGCAGTACTTC. Translating gives CASSQDWDRSYEQYF.

V gene TRBV3-1 (or the pseudogene TRBV3-2) combines with J gene TRBJ1-5, with D unresolved. The ends were cut back, 1 base at V and 2 bases at J, with 9 bases in the middle. Germline V gives CDR1 LGHDT, CDR2 YNNKEL (reference sequence). The CDR3 length is 15 residues. The CDR3 DNA reads as TGTGCCAGCAGCCAAGGTATTTTTGGCAATCAGCCCCAGCATTTT. It is translated as CASSQGIFGNQPQHF.

The chain joins TRBV28 to TRBJ2-1, with a weak D call TRBD2 (6 bases). This CDR3 is built from 16 residues. Trimming took 5 bases from V and 3 from J, leaving 17 bases between them. The germline V gene encodes CDR1 MDHEN and CDR2 SYDVKM. CDR3 region: CASSLFSGRGYNEQFF. The CDR3 region has the DNA TGTGCCAGCAGTCTCTTTAGCGGCCGGGGCTACAATGAGCAGTTCTTC.

The V gene is TRBV5-1, the J gene TRBJ1-4; possibly TRBD1 for D (5 bases). V gave up 0 bases and J gave up 8 bases, with 17 bases separating them. Looked up from germline, CDR1 is SGHRS and CDR2 is YFSETQ. CDR3 length equals 16 residues. CDR3 loop: CASSLGLTEGLEKLFF. CDR3 DNA sequence: TGCGCCAGCAGCTTGGGACTTACGGAGGGGTTGGAAAAACTGTTTTTT.

This chain links TRBV20-1 with TRBJ1-1; tentatively, D is TRBD1 (6 bases). V lost 0 bases and J 11 bases, leaving 10 bases between the germline ends. Per germline, CDR1 DFQATT and CDR2 SNEGSKA (reference sequence). The CDR3 is 11 amino acids. The CDR3 is CSARDNREAFF. The CDR3 DNA reads as TGCAGTGCTAGAGATAACAGGGAGGCTTTCTTT.

This chain links TRBV15 with TRBJ2-1, with D maybe TRBD2 (7 bases). The CDR3 runs 20 residues. Germline assignment: CDR1 LNHNV and CDR2 YYDKDF (reference sequence). The germline V and J ends were trimmed by 3 bases and 10 bases, with 34 bases remaining between them. CDR3 loop: CATSSPKGVSGQSGRGEQFF. CDR3 nucleotide sequence: TGTGCCACCAGCAGTCCCAAGGGTGTTAGCGGGCAATCCGGTAGGGGGGAGCAGTTCTTC.

The chain recombines TRBV6-6 with TRBJ1-1; D gene unclear. The V and J ends lost 2 bases and 3 bases respectively, with 13 bases between them. The CDR3 runs 15 residues. Germline CDR1 is MNHNY and CDR2 is SVGAGI (reference sequence). DNA of the CDR3: TGTGCCAGCAGTTACGAGAGTCATTTGGACACTGAAGCTTTCTTT. It is translated as CASSYESHLDTEAFF.

This chain joins TRBV2 and TRBJ1-6, with D unclear. Trimming removed 4 bases from V and 7 bases from J, with 5 bases in between. Germline values: CDR1 SNHLY, CDR2 FYNNEI. The CDR3 length is 12 residues. CDR3 nucleotides: TGTGCCAGCAGTGCGCAGAATTCACCCCTCCACTTT. It specifies CASSAQNSPLHF.

V is TRBV11-2 and J is TRBJ2-2, with 8 bases identical to TRBD1. Trimming cost V 3 bases and J 6 bases; bases outside gene matches: 6. The CDR3 has 15 residues. Germline-derived CDR1 and CDR2 are SGHAT and FQNNGV. CDR3 amino acids: CASSFGQGAAGELFF. CDR3 sequence (DNA): TGTGCCAGCAGCTTTGGGCAGGGGGCTGCCGGGGAGCTGTTTTTT.

This sequence joins TRBV24-1 and TRBJ2-5; a possible D gene is TRBD1 (6 bases). V lost 3 bases to trimming and J lost 3 bases, with 10 bases between them. Germline loops: CDR1 KGHDR, CDR2 SFDVKD. The CDR3 consists of 14 residues. DNA of the CDR3: TGTGCCACCAGTGATATGACAGGAGAAGAGACCCAGTACTTC. Translation gives CATSDMTGEETQYF.

This sequence joins TRBV7-2 and TRBJ1-2; D possibly corresponds to TRBD1 (5 bases). The CDR3 has 15 residues. The germline gives CDR1 SGHTA, CDR2 FQGNSA. Trimming took off 5 bases at V and 2 bases at J, with 15 bases between the two ends. CDR3 coding DNA: TGTGCCAGCAGCAATACCCGCGCAGGGAACTATGGCTACACCTTC. Translation: CASSNTRAGNYGYTF. The whole variable domain, remainder taken from reference TRBV7-2 and TRBJ1-2, is GAGVSQSPSNKVTEKGKDVELRCDPISGHTALYWYRQSLGQGLEFLIYFQGNSAPDKSGLPSDRFSAERTGGSVSTLTIQRTQQEDSAVYLCASSNTRAGNYGYTFGSGTRLTVV.

The V and J genes are TRBV3-1 (or the pseudogene TRBV3-2) and TRBJ1-2; 8 nucleotides align to TRBD1. V dropped 1 base and J dropped 4; count of bases not matched to a gene: 2. CDR3 length: 14 amino acids. Germline CDR1 reads LGHDT; CDR2 reads YNNKEL (reference sequence). The CDR3 loop is CASSQGTGGYGYTF. The CDR3 DNA sequence: TGTGCCAGCAGCCAAGGAACAGGGGGCTATGGCTACACCTTC.

In this sample, this clone turned up once. The chain employs TRBV15 and TRBJ2-3; D possibly corresponds to TRBD2 (5 bases). Between the trimmed V and J ends, which lost 4 bases and 3 bases, there was a span of 23 bases. Germline CDR1 and CDR2: LNHNV and YYDKDF (reference sequence). The CDR3 has 18 amino acids. The CDR3 DNA follows: TGTGCCACCAGCAAGATAACCGCGGGCCAGGAGAAGACAGATACGCAGTATTTT. This encodes CATSKITAGQEKTDTQYF.

This rearrangement joins TRBV7-2 to TRBJ1-6, with a possible D match to TRBD1 (6 bases). V was trimmed by 5 bases and J by 3 bases, leaving 11 bases between them. This CDR3 is built from 15 residues. Germline V gene sequence: CDR1 SGHTA, CDR2 FQGNSA. CDR3 in DNA: TGTGCCAGCAGCCGGGACACCGTCTATAATTCACCCCTCCACTTT. Protein product: CASSRDTVYNSPLHF.

The CDR3 DNA follows: TGTGCCATCAGTCCAACGGACGGGAGATTCTATGGCTACACCTTC. Translating it yields CAISPTDGRFYGYTF. The rearrangement uses TRBV10-3 and TRBJ1-2; D is uncertain. The CDR3 runs 15 residues. CDR1 and CDR2 from the germline V gene are ENHRY and SYGVKD. Trimming took off 5 bases at V and 4 bases at J, with 17 bases between the two ends.

This clone was counted between two and nine times. The chain links TRBV30 to TRBJ1-5, with D uncertain. Trimming stripped 3 bases from V and 4 bases from J, with 7 bases between. Germline V gene data show CDR1 as GTSNPN and CDR2 as SVGIG (reference sequence). This CDR3 contains 12 residues. CDR3: CAWRFSNQPQHF. The CDR3 DNA follows: TGTGCCTGGAGGTTTTCGAATCAGCCCCAGCATTTT.

This clone was seen more than once but under ten times. The V call is TRBV6-4, the J call TRBJ2-2, with 7 bases fitting TRBD1. Germline-derived CDR1 and CDR2 are MRHNA and SNTAGT. J lost 3 bases, V lost 4 bases, and 2 bases had no gene match. The CDR3 loop spans 14 amino acids. Written as DNA, the CDR3 is TGTGCCAGCAGTGGTCAGGGGGACACCGGGGAGCTGTTTTTT. Translated: CASSGQGDTGELFF.